This record covers a single T cell receptor beta chain. The data were obtained in a study of T cell changes during pregnancy in multiple sclerosis. V was trimmed by 5 bases and J by 4 bases, leaving 15 bases between them. Germline V gene lookup returns CDR1 SGHTA and CDR2 FQGNSA. This CDR3 is 15 amino acids long. The repertoire was sequenced with immunoSEQ multiplex PCR; TCRdb's copy has only in-frame clones and lacks some. This table has roughly 110,000 clones, roughly 90% appearing once. The material was peripheral blood, obtained after pregnancy. This receptor was identified in a female donor with multiple sclerosis, enrolled in a pregnancy study. The chain is built from TRBV7-2 and TRBJ1-5; no clear D. The CDR3 DNA follows: TGTGCCAGCAGCCCCCTATGGGAGGGTAATCAGCCCCAGCATTTT. It translates to CASSPLWEGNQPQHF.